These 20 T cell receptor beta chains originate from one sample sequenced in a study of cytomegalovirus exposure and HLA in healthy donors. The PCR was carried out with 60 Vbeta primers and 13 Jbeta primers. The table came from immunoSEQ multiplex PCR; TCRdb's copy has only in-frame clones and leaves some out. This table holds around 180,000 clones, roughly 84% found once. Material for sequencing was PBMCs. The receptors were sampled from a boy aged 5-17 years in good health and CMV-seronegative.

V is TRBV27 and J is TRBJ2-7; TRBD2 matches 8 bases. The V and J ends lost 5 bases and 2 bases, in that order; junction bases with no gene match: 5. The CDR3 totals 14 residues. The germline V gene encodes CDR1 MNHEY and CDR2 SMNVEV (reference sequence). The CDR3: CASSRLAKTYEQYF. The CDR3 DNA reads TGTGCCAGCAGTAGACTAGCGAAGACCTACGAGCAGTACTTC.

This clone was detected a few times. DNA for the CDR3: TGTGCCACCAGCAGAGGGGGCGGGACGGGTGAGCAGTTCTTC. Translated: CATSRGGGTGEQFF. The gene calls are TRBV15 and TRBJ2-1; D possibly corresponds to TRBD2 (6 bases). CDR1 LNHNV and CDR2 YYDKDF come from the germline V gene (reference sequence). The CDR3 is 14 residues long. With 1 base removed from V and 9 bases from J, the gap between germline ends came to 13 bases.

For this clone: This CDR3 is missing its conserved last phenylalanine or tryptophan, likely due to a read error. The chain has TRBV7-3 and TRBJ1-2; D uncertain. Germline assignment: CDR1 SGHTA and CDR2 FQGTGA. CDR3 length: 13 amino acids. Deletions cut 3 bases from V and 10 bases from J, with 15 bases between. In DNA, the CDR3 is TGTGCCAGCAGCTTTCTAGACGAACGGGACTACACCCTC. Its protein is CASSFLDERDYTL.

This chain links TRBV4-1 with TRBJ2-2; unclear D gene. Trimming took off 4 bases at V and 4 bases at J, with 16 bases between the two ends. This CDR3 contains 16 residues. Germline CDR1 reads MGHRA; CDR2 reads YSYEKL. The CDR3 sequence: CASSPRSGSLTGELFF. CDR3 bases: TGCGCCAGCAGCCCCAGGTCTGGGTCTCTCACCGGGGAGCTGTTTTTT.

The genes are TRBV12-2 and TRBJ2-1; the D call TRBD1 from the table was never checked on the DNA. TRBV12-2 is marked as a pseudogene. This CDR3 region has 17 residues. The CDR3: CASRLANAGVAYNEQFF. The CDR3 region has the DNA TGTGCAAGTCGCTTAGCGAACGCAGGGGTGGCCTACAATGAGCAGTTCTTC.

V is TRBV5-6 and J is TRBJ2-7, with TRBD2 matching over 8 bases. The CDR3 is made up of 13 amino acids. After removal of 1 base from V and 3 bases from J, the junction contained 0 bases not matched to a gene. Germline assignment: CDR1 SGHDT and CDR2 YYEEEE. The CDR3 loop is CASSLTSGYEQYF. CDR3 sequence (DNA): TGTGCCAGCAGCTTGACTAGCGGCTACGAGCAGTACTTC.

V gene TRBV15 combines with J gene TRBJ1-1; 10 nucleotides line up with TRBD1. There are 13 residues in the CDR3. Germline assignment: CDR1 LNHNV and CDR2 YYDKDF (reference sequence). V was clipped by 8 bases and J by 5 bases; unmatched bases: 5. CDR3 protein: CATDRGRKTEAFF. CDR3 DNA sequence: TGTGCCACCGACAGGGGGCGGAAAACTGAAGCTTTCTTT. Full variable domain (rest looked up from reference TRBV15 and TRBJ1-1): DAMVIQNPRYQVTQFGKPVTLSCSQTLNHNVMYWYQQKSSQAPKLLFHYYDKDFNNEADTPDNFQSRRPNTSFCFLDIRSPGLGDTAMYLCATDRGRKTEAFFGQGTRLTVV.

This clone has a handful of counts. This chain links TRBV6-1 with TRBJ2-3; 11 bases agree with TRBD2. The trim removed 8 bases at V and 1 base at J, leaving 2 bases unmatched. CDR3 size: 14 residues. Germline V gives CDR1 MNHNS, CDR2 SASEGT. CDR3 DNA sequence: TGTGCCAGCGGTAGCGGGAGGGGCACAGATACGCAGTATTTT. Translation gives CASGSGRGTDTQYF.

The chain couples TRBV7-2 to TRBJ1-6, with 7 bases aligning to TRBD1. The CDR3 contains 15 residues. Germline V gene sequence: CDR1 SGHTA, CDR2 FQGNSA. Unmatched junction bases numbered 8, after V lost 5 bases and J lost 7 bases. The CDR3 DNA follows: TGTGCCAGCAGCGCCCGGGACAGCACGAATTCACCCCTCCACTTT. This translates into CASSARDSTNSPLHF.

This chain uses TRBV28 with TRBJ2-7, with a weak D call TRBD2 (6 bases). This CDR3 is 13 amino acids long. Germline lookup yields CDR1 MDHEN and CDR2 SYDVKM. Trimming removed 6 bases at V and 2 bases at J, with 11 bases between. CDR3 in amino acids: CASRGGNAYEQYF. CDR3 nucleotides: TGTGCCAGCAGGGGGGGAAACGCCTACGAGCAGTACTTC. Complete variable domain (other parts from reference TRBV28 and TRBJ2-7): DVKVTQSSRYLVKRTGEKVFLECVQDMDHENMFWYRQDPGLGLRLIYFSYDVKMKEKGDIPEGYSVSREKKERFSLILESASTNQTSMYLCASRGGNAYEQYFGPGTRLTVT.

The V and J genes are TRBV6-1 and TRBJ2-2, with no clear D. CDR1 and CDR2 (germline): MNHNS, SASEGT. The CDR3 totals 13 residues. Deletions cut 8 bases from V and 6 bases from J, with 13 bases between. The CDR3 DNA reads as TGTGCCAGCCGAGGCCCGCTCCCCGGGGAGCTGTTTTTT. Translating gives CASRGPLPGELFF.

The V gene is TRBV7-9, the J gene TRBJ1-2; 10 bases agree with TRBD1. Trimming took 9 bases from V and 6 from J; bases not matched to a gene: 4. This CDR3 spans 12 amino acids. Germline assignment: CDR1 SEHNR and CDR2 FQNEAQ (reference sequence). CDR3 in DNA: TGTGCCAGGGGGACAGGGGTGGATGGCTACACCTTC. It yields the protein CARGTGVDGYTF.

The V call is TRBV7-6, the J call TRBJ1-1, with D possibly being TRBD1 (5 bases). With 1 base removed from V and 6 bases from J, the gap between germline ends came to 12 bases. The CDR3 runs to 14 residues. Per the germline V gene, CDR1 is SGHVS and CDR2 is FNYEAQ. The DNA for the CDR3 is TGTGCCAGCAGCTTAGTCCAGGGTAACGCTGAAGCTTTCTTT. It is translated as CASSLVQGNAEAFF.

The CDR3 here is CASSQDYGLGAKNIQYF. The CDR3, as DNA: TGCGCCAGCAGCCAAGATTATGGCCTTGGAGCCAAAAACATTCAGTACTTC. V and J are TRBV4-1 and TRBJ2-4; no definite D call. With 0 bases removed from V and 0 bases from J, the gap between germline ends came to 12 bases. CDR3 length equals 17 residues. The germline CDR1 and CDR2 sequences are MGHRA and YSYEKL.

V usage is TRBV19 and J usage is TRBJ1-2; 10 bases line up with TRBD1. The CDR3 spans 13 residues. Germline V gene lookup returns CDR1 LNHDA and CDR2 SQIVND (reference sequence). The junction had 6 bases not matched to a gene; V was cut back by 5 bases and J by 9 bases. The CDR3 DNA follows: TGTGCCAGTAGTTTCCGGGACAGGGGAAGCTACACCTTC. As protein: CASSFRDRGSYTF.

The chain joins TRBV7-2 to TRBJ1-2; 7 bases match TRBD1. The junction had 12 bases not matched to a gene; V was cut back by 1 base and J by 4 bases. CDR1 is SGHTA, CDR2 FQGNSA, per germline. This CDR3 comprises 17 residues. The CDR3, as DNA: TGTGCCAGCAGCTTAGTAGCAGGGGGAGTAGTGGGCTATGGCTACACCTTC. Protein sequence: CASSLVAGGVVGYGYTF.

The genes are TRBV27 and TRBJ2-1; 12 bases map to TRBD1. The germline V gene has CDR1 MNHEY and CDR2 SMNVEV (reference sequence). CDR3 size: 15 residues. The J segment lost 12 bases and the V segment lost 7 bases, leaving 13 bases of the junction unmatched. CDR3 sequence (DNA): TGTGCCAGCACTGCCGGGACAGGGGGCTTTAGTGGGCAGTTCTTC. Translation: CASTAGTGGFSGQFF.

The chain recombines TRBV6-6 with TRBJ2-3, with TRBD1 as a possible D gene (5 bases). The CDR3 runs 16 residues. Germline CDR1 MNHNY, CDR2 SVGAGI (reference sequence). V lost 2 bases and J 0 bases, leaving 12 bases between the germline ends. The DNA of the CDR3 is TGTGCCAGCAGTTACGCGATCAGGGCTAGCACAGATACGCAGTATTTT. Protein sequence: CASSYAIRASTDTQYF.

This chain uses TRBV5-4 with TRBJ2-2; perhaps TRBD2 as D (5 bases). Germline V CDR1 and CDR2: SGHNT, YYREEE (reference sequence). This CDR3 region has 15 residues. Trimming left V 7 bases short and J 6 bases short, with 19 bases between. The CDR3 DNA sequence: TGTGCCAGCGGTGCGGCGGGCCCGCGGCCCGGGGAGCTGTTTTTT. Protein product: CASGAAGPRPGELFF.

The genes are TRBV5-4 and TRBJ1-2, with TRBD1 matching 8 bases. The CDR3 extends over 14 amino acids. With V trimmed by 5 bases and J by 4 bases, 7 bases remained unmatched. Looked up from germline, CDR1 is SGHNT and CDR2 is YYREEE (reference sequence). The CDR3 bases are TGTGCCAGCAGTCCTGACAGGGGCCTCTATGGCTACACCTTC. It yields the protein CASSPDRGLYGYTF.